The 5 T cell receptor beta chains listed next were all sequenced from one sample in a study of blood T cell repertoires in COVID-19. Libraries were prepared by immunoSEQ multiplex PCR; TCRdb keeps only in-frame clonotypes and omits some of them. This sample has a few hundred thousand clones, with under 85% found just once. Sequenced input: peripheral blood. The source is a man aged 25-40 years who had recovered from COVID-19.

In its sample, this clone was seen a few times. Other DNA sequences within the sample encode an identical CDR3. The chain joins TRBV4-1 to TRBJ2-3, with a tentative D call TRBD2 (5 bases). Germline lookup yields CDR1 MGHRA and CDR2 YSYEKL. The CDR3 length is 14 residues. Trimming stripped 0 bases from V and 5 bases from J, with 9 bases between. The CDR3 DNA sequence: TGCGCCAGCAGCCAAGACCCCGGGGAAGATACGCAGTATTTT. Its protein product is CASSQDPGEDTQYF.

The J gene is TRBJ1-4, the V gene TRBV6-1; 8 nucleotides agree with TRBD1. The CDR3 length is 15 residues. V dropped 3 bases and J dropped 6; count of bases not matched to a gene: 6. The germline V gene has CDR1 MNHNS and CDR2 SASEGT. CDR3 in amino acids: CASSEHQGAHEKLFF. As DNA, the CDR3 is TGTGCCAGCAGTGAGCATCAGGGGGCTCATGAAAAACTGTTTTTT.

This chain links TRBV25-1 with TRBJ1-1; 9 bases line up with TRBD1. Germline lookup yields CDR1 MGHDK and CDR2 SYGVNS. The CDR3 has 13 amino acids. The trim removed 2 bases at V and 10 bases at J, leaving 5 bases unmatched. CDR3 nucleotide sequence: TGTGCCAGCAGTGAAGGGACAGGGAGCGGAGCTTTCTTT. Its translation is CASSEGTGSGAFF.

The CDR3 region is CASGTGPNIQYF. CDR3 nucleotide sequence: TGTGCCAGCGGGACAGGGCCCAACATTCAGTACTTC. This chain connects TRBV14 to TRBJ2-4, with 9 bases identical to TRBD1. Germline lookup yields CDR1 SGHDN and CDR2 FVKESK. The CDR3 totals 12 residues. Trimming removed 8 bases from V and 7 bases from J; junction bases left unmatched: 3.

V usage is TRBV28 and J usage is TRBJ2-7, with D tentatively TRBD1 (6 bases). The CDR3 sequence is 14 residues long. V was shortened by 5 bases and J by 2 bases, with 13 bases between the two germline ends. CDR1 and CDR2 (germline): MDHEN, SYDVKM. The CDR3 coding sequence is TGTGCCAGCAGTGACCCGGACAGCCCCTACGAGCAGTACTTC. Protein sequence: CASSDPDSPYEQYF.